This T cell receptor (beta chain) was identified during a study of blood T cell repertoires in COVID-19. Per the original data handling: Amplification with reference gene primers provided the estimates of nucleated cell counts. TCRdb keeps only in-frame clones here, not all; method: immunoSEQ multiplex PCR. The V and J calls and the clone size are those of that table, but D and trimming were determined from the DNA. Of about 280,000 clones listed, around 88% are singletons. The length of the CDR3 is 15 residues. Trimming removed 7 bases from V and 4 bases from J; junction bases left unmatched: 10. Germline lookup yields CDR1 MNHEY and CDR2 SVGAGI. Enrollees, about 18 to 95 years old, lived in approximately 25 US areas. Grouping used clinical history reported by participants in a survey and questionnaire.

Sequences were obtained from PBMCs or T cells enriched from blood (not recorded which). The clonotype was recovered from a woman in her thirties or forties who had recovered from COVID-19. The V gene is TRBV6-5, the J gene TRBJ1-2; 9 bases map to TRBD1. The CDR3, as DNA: TGTGCCAGCACGGGACAGGGACTACCAATCTATGGCTACACCTTC. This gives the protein CASTGQGLPIYGYTF.